This entry lists 17 T cell receptor beta chains sequenced from one sample in a study of high-grade serous ovarian cancer treatment subgroups. The tumor samples were collected prior to definitive surgery or chemotherapy. The data were produced by immunoSEQ multiplex PCR, yet TCRdb's version contains in-frame clones alone and is incomplete. In the table there are a few thousand clones, over 60% of which are singletons. Sequencing was carried out using tumor tissue. The source of these receptors is a human donor with high-grade serous ovarian cancer.

The chain is built from TRBV7-2 and TRBJ1-2; D not resolved. V lost 4 bases and J lost 6, with 12 bases in between. Germline V gene lookup returns CDR1 SGHTA and CDR2 FQGNSA. CDR3 length: 13 residues. CDR3 residues: CASSSSERDGYTF. As DNA, the CDR3 is TGTGCCAGCAGCTCCTCGGAGAGAGATGGCTACACCTTC.

The chain uses TRBV11-2 and TRBJ2-3, with D possibly matching TRBD2 (6 bases). V lost 4 bases to trimming and J lost 0 bases, with 8 bases between them. Germline values: CDR1 SGHAT, CDR2 FQNNGV. The CDR3 contains 14 residues. The CDR3 coding sequence is TGTGCCAGCAGCTGGAGGGATAGCACAGATACGCAGTATTTT. This gives the protein CASSWRDSTDTQYF.

By sample share, this clone is medium-sized. The sample has other DNA sequences that encode this CDR3 too. The chain has TRBV27 and TRBJ1-5, with a tentative D call TRBD1 (6 bases). There are 13 residues in the CDR3. V was trimmed by 6 bases and J by 4 bases, leaving 10 bases between them. Germline values: CDR1 MNHEY, CDR2 SMNVEV (reference sequence). CDR3 in DNA: TGTGCCAGCAGAAATACAGGGAATCAGCCCCAGCATTTT. It is translated as CASRNTGNQPQHF.

The V call is TRBV6-1, the J call TRBJ2-3, with D maybe TRBD1 (5 bases). V lost 8 bases, J lost 4 bases, and 13 bases lay in between. CDR3 length: 13 residues. The germline CDR1 and CDR2 sequences are MNHNS and SASEGT. CDR3 region: CASPELGADTQYF. Written as DNA, the CDR3 is TGTGCCAGCCCCGAGCTAGGGGCAGATACGCAGTATTTT.

This chain uses TRBV7-9 with TRBJ2-1, with 8 bases identical to TRBD2. CDR3 length equals 17 residues. J lost 7 bases, V lost 2 bases, and 13 bases had no gene match. CDR1 is SEHNR, CDR2 FQNEAQ, per germline (reference sequence). The CDR3 spells CASSLPPGSGARNEQFF. DNA of the CDR3: TGTGCCAGCAGCTTACCGCCGGGTAGCGGGGCCCGGAATGAGCAGTTCTTC.

The chain carries TRBV5-1 and TRBJ2-2; D is unclear. The CDR3 is made up of 19 amino acids. Germline V lookup: CDR1 SGHRS, CDR2 YFSETQ. Trimming removed 0 bases at V and 2 bases at J, with 20 bases between. The CDR3 sequence: CASSLVLGMARSNTGELFF. Here the CDR3 DNA reads TGCGCCAGCAGCTTGGTTTTAGGGATGGCAAGGTCCAACACCGGGGAGCTGTTTTTT.

V is TRBV6-1 and J is TRBJ1-2, with a weak D call TRBD1 (6 bases). CDR3 length equals 14 residues. The V and J ends lost 3 bases and 4 bases respectively, with 12 bases between them. CDR1 is MNHNS, CDR2 SASEGT, per germline. As DNA, the CDR3 is TGTGCCAGCAGTGAGGGGGGCCGGATCTATGGCTACACCTTC. Amino acid sequence: CASSEGGRIYGYTF.

The CDR3 loop is CASRTTGPGQETQYF. Written as DNA, the CDR3 is TGTGCCAGCAGGACAACAGGGCCGGGGCAAGAGACCCAGTACTTC. The J gene is TRBJ2-5, the V gene TRBV6-6, with D maybe TRBD1 (6 bases). V dropped 6 bases and J dropped 2 bases, with 16 bases sitting between them. CDR3 length equals 15 residues. Germline loops: CDR1 MNHNY, CDR2 SVGAGI (reference sequence).

The V gene is TRBV7-9, the J gene TRBJ2-5, with D perhaps matching TRBD2 (7 bases). From germline, CDR1 is SEHNR and CDR2 FQNEAQ (reference sequence). V gave up 2 bases and J gave up 1 base, with 11 bases separating them. The CDR3 covers 15 residues. CDR3 sequence (DNA): TGTGCCAGCAGCTTAAGGGGGGGCTCCCAAGAGACCCAGTACTTC. It specifies CASSLRGGSQETQYF.

The chain recombines TRBV27 with TRBJ2-2, with TRBD1 identical over 10 bases. V lost 6 bases and J lost 6; bases outside the gene matches: 4. CDR1 and CDR2 from the germline V gene are MNHEY and SMNVEV (reference sequence). The CDR3 is 14 residues long. DNA for the CDR3: TGTGCCAGCAGCTTGGACAGGGGGTCCGGGGAGCTGTTTTTT. Its protein is CASSLDRGSGELFF.

The chain recombines TRBV5-1 with TRBJ1-2; 8 bases are a match to TRBD1. The CDR3 covers 15 residues. CDR1 and CDR2 from the germline V gene are SGHRS and YFSETQ. V lost 4 bases to trimming and J lost 3 bases; unmatched junction nucleotides: 8. Here the CDR3 reads CASSPGDRGYYGYTF. The DNA for the CDR3 is TGCGCCAGCAGCCCGGGTGACAGGGGCTACTATGGCTACACCTTC. The entire variable domain, with the rest obtained from reference TRBV5-1 and TRBJ1-2, is as follows: KAGVTQTPRYLIKTRGQQVTLSCSPISGHRSVSWYQQTPGQGLQFLFEYFSETQRNKGNFPGRFSGRQFSNSRSEMNVSTLELGDSALYLCASSPGDRGYYGYTFGSGTRLTVV.

This clone was seen a handful of times. The chain combines TRBV7-8 with TRBJ2-7; TRBD2 aligns across 14 bases. The trim removed 0 bases at V and 6 bases at J, leaving 10 bases unmatched. Germline V CDR1 and CDR2: SGHVS, FQNEAQ. This CDR3 is built from 18 residues. The CDR3 here is CASSLALRGTSGSREQYV. The CDR3 DNA reads TGTGCCAGCAGCTTAGCGCTCAGAGGGACTAGCGGGAGTCGCGAGCAGTACGTC.

The chain joins TRBV5-6 to TRBJ2-7; D gene unclear. Between the trimmed V and J ends, which lost 4 bases and 6 bases, there was a span of 11 bases. The CDR3 consists of 12 residues. Germline CDR1 is SGHDT and CDR2 is YYEEEE. The CDR3 is CASSLMTGEQYV. For the CDR3, the DNA is TGTGCCAGCAGCCTTATGACGGGCGAGCAGTACGTC.

The chain couples TRBV7-7 to TRBJ2-5, with 11 bases matching TRBD2. V lost 2 bases to trimming and J lost 4 bases; unmatched junction nucleotides: 6. There are 16 residues in the CDR3. Germline CDR1 is SSHAT and CDR2 is FNYEAQ (reference sequence). The CDR3 region has the DNA TGTGCCAGCAGCTTAAGCTCCGGACTAGCGGGAGAGACCCAGTACTTC. It translates to CASSLSSGLAGETQYF.

The chain has TRBV9 and TRBJ2-3, with 8 bases aligning to TRBD2. The junction had 5 bases not matched to a gene; V was cut back by 1 base and J by 1 base. The CDR3 loop spans 16 amino acids. Germline V gene sequence: CDR1 SGDLS, CDR2 YYNGEE. CDR3 sequence reads: CASSVYAREGTDTQYF. CDR3 nucleotide sequence: TGTGCCAGCAGCGTATACGCGCGGGAGGGCACAGATACGCAGTATTTT.

V gene TRBV27 combines with J gene TRBJ2-3; 7 positions agree with TRBD1. The junction had 11 bases not matched to a gene; V was cut back by 10 bases and J by 1 base. CDR1 is MNHEY and CDR2 is SMNVEV in the germline V gene (reference sequence). This CDR3 spans 15 amino acids. The CDR3 region has the DNA TGTGCCACCCAGAGGGGGCCCCAACGCACAGATACGCAGTATTTT. This gives the protein CATQRGPQRTDTQYF.

Concerning this clone itself: One junction end disagrees with the germline gene, perhaps due to a read error. The CDR3 sequence is CASSQDPGPLYGYTF. The CDR3 region has the DNA TGCGCCAGCAGCCAAGATCCAGGGCCACTCTATGGCTACACCTTC. The chain has TRBV5-4 and TRBJ1-2; D may be TRBD1 (5 bases). From germline, CDR1 is SGHNT and CDR2 YYREEE (reference sequence). This CDR3 has 15 residues.